Listed below are T cell receptor beta chains from one sample, sequenced in a study of immune cell composition in non-small cell lung cancer. The table came from immunoSEQ multiplex PCR; TCRdb's copy has only in-frame clones and leaves some out. The sample carries around 760 clones, around two thirds recorded once. The sequencing input was lung tumor tissue. All receptors come from a human donor with non-small cell lung cancer. Each CDR3 is given with its conserved first and last residue. The D gene is left open where the match is weak. A clone size is listed for some rows: how often the clone was seen (once, few, many), or a class if it is expanded.

. | TRBJ1-1 | TRBV5-8 | . | TGTGCCAGCAGCTTGGACTGGGGCGTAAGGACTGAAGCTTTCTTT | CASSLDWGVRTEAFF
. | TRBJ1-4 | TRBV5-4 | . | TGTGCCAGCAGCGTGCGGACAGATGCAAATGAAAAACTGTTTTTT | CASSVRTDANEKLFF
. | TRBJ2-7 | TRBV29-1 | . | TGCAGCGTTGGTAGCTCCTACGAGCAGTACTTC | CSVGSSYEQYF
TRBD2 | TRBJ2-1 | TRBV19 | . | TGTGCCAGTAGGTCGACTAGCTACTCCTCCTACAATGAGCAGTTCTTC | CASRSTSYSSYNEQFF
. | TRBJ2-3 | TRBV6-6 | . | TGTGCCAGCAGTTACCTTCTTGGCGGTACAGATACGCAGTATTTT | CASSYLLGGTDTQYF
. | TRBJ2-1 | TRBV29-1 | few | TGCAGCGTTGAGCGGGGAACCGATGAGCAGTTCTTC | CSVERGTDEQFF
. | TRBJ1-1 | TRBV11-3 | few | TGTGCCAGCAGCTTAGGGCCGAACACTGAAGCTTTCTTT | CASSLGPNTEAFF
. | TRBJ1-1 | TRBV11-2 | . | TGTGCCAGCAGCTTAGGAGGGTTGGGGAACACTGAAGCTTTCTTT | CASSLGGLGNTEAFF
TRBD1 | TRBJ1-5 | TRBV29-1 | . | TGCAGCGTTGGGGTAGGGGGCAGTCAGCCCCAGCATTTT | CSVGVGGSQPQHF
. | TRBJ1-3 | TRBV19 | few | TGTGCCAGTAGGACGGGACACTACTCTGGAAACACCATATATTTT | CASRTGHYSGNTIYF
. | TRBJ1-2 | TRBV28 | . | TGTGCCAGCAGTGAGAATGGCTACACCTTC | CASSENGYTF
. | TRBJ2-3 | TRBV14 | . | TGTGCCAGCAGCCAAATACGGGGTCCAGATACGCAGTATTTT | CASSQIRGPDTQYF
. | TRBJ2-1 | TRBV5-1 | . | TGCGCCAGCAGCTCCGACAATGAGCAGTTCTTC | CASSSDNEQFF
. | TRBJ2-7 | TRBV5-5 | . | TGTGCCAGCAGCTCACCTCAGGGTCTACTGACCTCCTACGAGCAGTACTTC | CASSSPQGLLTSYEQYF
. | TRBJ2-2 | TRBV7-8 | once | TGTGCCAGCAGCTTATTTACGAACACCGGGGAGCTGTTTTTT | CASSLFTNTGELFF
TRBD2 | TRBJ2-1 | TRBV6-1 | . | TGTGCCAGCAGTGAATTGGGGCGGGGGGGAGTTGAGCAGTTCTTC | CASSELGRGGVEQFF
TRBD1 | TRBJ2-1 | TRBV9 | . | TGTGCCAGCAGCGTAGGGGGACAGCTAACCTACAATGAGCAGTTCTTC | CASSVGGQLTYNEQFF
. | TRBJ2-5 | TRBV5-1 | . | TGCGCCAGCAGCCCGGACTGGAGCCAAGAGACCCAGTACTTC | CASSPDWSQETQYF
. | TRBJ2-4 | TRBV5-1 | . | TGCGCCAGCAGCTTGGAGGGTAACAGGGATTTTTACAACATTCAGTACTTC | CASSLEGNRDFYNIQYF
. | TRBJ1-2 | TRBV30 | . | TGTGCCTGGAGTTACTCCGACTATGGCTACACCTTC | CAWSYSDYGYTF
TRBD1 | TRBJ1-1 | TRBV11-2 | few | TGTGCCAGCAGCTCCCTTCCGACAGGGGTCAACACTGAAGCTTTCTTT | CASSSLPTGVNTEAFF
. | TRBJ1-5 | TRBV4-1 | . | TGCGCCAGCAGCCAAGAGAGGAATCAGCCCCAGCATTTT | CASSQERNQPQHF
TRBD2 | TRBJ2-3 | TRBV9 | few | TGTGCCAGCAGCGGGAAACTAGCGGAGCACACAGATACGCAGTATTTT | CASSGKLAEHTDTQYF
. | TRBJ1-2 | TRBV6-4 | . | TGTGCCAGCAGTGAGGAGGAGGGCTATGGCTACACCTTC | CASSEEEGYGYTF
. | TRBJ1-4 | TRBV6-6 | . | TGTGCCAGCAGCGACGCAGGGAAAGAAAAACTGTTTTTT | CASSDAGKEKLFF
TRBD2 | TRBJ2-5 | TRBV30 | . | TGTGCCTGGAGTTGGCTAGCGGGAGGACGGGAGACCCAGTACTTC | CAWSWLAGGRETQYF
. | TRBJ2-7 | TRBV5-1 | . | TGCGCCAGCAGCTCACAGGGCTCCTACGAGCAGTACTTC | CASSSQGSYEQYF
TRBD1 | TRBJ1-2 | TRBV11-1 | . | TGTGCCAGCAGTCTCACAGGGGGCGCGGAATATGGCTACACCTTC | CASSLTGGAEYGYTF
. | TRBJ2-7 | TRBV7-9 | . | TGTGCCAGCAGCCGTCAGGTGGACTACGAGCAGTACTTC | CASSRQVDYEQYF
TRBD2 | TRBJ2-2 | TRBV19 | few | TGTGCCAGTAGTTTCCGACTAGCGGGGGGGCCCGGGGAGCTGTTTTTT | CASSFRLAGGPGELFF
TRBD1 | TRBJ1-5 | TRBV5-4 | . | TGTGCCAGCATAAGACGGCAGGGGGCGCTTAGCAATCAGCCCCAGCATTTT | CASIRRQGALSNQPQHF
TRBD1 | TRBJ2-7 | TRBV28 | . | TGTGCCACCAGGATGCGGACAGGGACCACCTACGAGCAGTACTTC | CATRMRTGTTYEQYF
TRBD2 | TRBJ2-5 | TRBV6-5 | . | TGTGCCAGCAGTTACTCGGCGGGGGGGGAAGAGACCCAGTACTTC | CASSYSAGGEETQYF
TRBD2 | TRBJ2-2 | TRBV27 | few | TGTGCCAGCAGCCTACTAGCGGCGAACACCGGGGAGCTGTTTTTT | CASSLLAANTGELFF
. | TRBJ2-3 | TRBV5-6 | . | TGTGCCAGCAGCTTGGATGGACTATCTCCCAGGTATTTT | CASSLDGLSPRYF
TRBD1 | TRBJ1-1 | TRBV11-2 | few | TGTGCCAGCAGCACGTGGGACAGGGGGACTGAAGCTTTCTTT | CASSTWDRGTEAFF
. | TRBJ1-6 | TRBV7-9 | few | TGTGCCAGCAGCTTAGGAACAGGGCCATCACCCCTCCACTTT | CASSLGTGPSPLHF
TRBD1 | TRBJ2-5 | TRBV5-5 | . | TGTGCCAGCAGCTCCCTAACAGGGGTTCCTGGGACCCAGTACTTC | CASSSLTGVPGTQYF
TRBD1 | TRBJ2-1 | TRBV7-2 | . | TGTGCCAGCAGCCCGGACAGGGGCTCCTACAATGAGCAGTTCTTC | CASSPDRGSYNEQFF
TRBD1 | TRBJ2-2 | TRBV11-2 | . | TGTGCCAGCAGCCGGGGGACAGGGTACGGGGAGCTGTTTTTT | CASSRGTGYGELFF
TRBD1 | TRBJ1-1 | TRBV18 | . | TGTGCCAGCTCACCCGGGACAGAGCTTGAAGCTTTCTTT | CASSPGTELEAFF
TRBD2 | TRBJ2-7 | TRBV6-1 | . | TGTGCCAGCAGTAACCGGGACTATCCAACCTACGAGCAGTACTTC | CASSNRDYPTYEQYF
TRBD2 | TRBJ2-3 | TRBV6-1 | . | TGTGCCAGCGGGAGGGCTTTGATCACAGATACGCAGTATTTT | CASGRALITDTQYF
. | TRBJ1-4 | TRBV5-3 | once | TGTGCCAGCAGCTTGGCCGAGACAGGAAATGAAAAACTGTTTTTT | CASSLAETGNEKLFF
TRBD1 | TRBJ1-5 | TRBV30 | few | TGTGCCTGGAGGCCGACAGGGGACAATCAGCCCCAGCATTTT | CAWRPTGDNQPQHF
TRBD2 | TRBJ2-7 | TRBV14 | . | TGTGCCAGCAGCCAAACTAGCGGCTCGTTTTACGAGCAGTACTTC | CASSQTSGSFYEQYF
TRBD2 | TRBJ2-5 | TRBV9 | once | TGTGCCAGCAGTGAAGCGGGGTTGTACCAAGAGACCCAGTACTTC | CASSEAGLYQETQYF